This is a list of T cell receptor beta chains from one sample in a study of Graves' ophthalmopathy and Graves' hyperthyroidism. TCRdb re-analysed the multiplex PCR reads in MiXCR, keeping a single row per CDR3 protein. Of roughly 380,000 distinct CDR3 sequences in the sample, 15% are singletons; the top ten hold about 7.3%. The sequencing input was peripheral blood. Receptor source: a woman between 18 and 30 years old with stable Graves' hyperthyroidism. Each CDR3 is given with its conserved first and last residue. The D gene is left open where the match is weak. Size values are once, few and many counts, or a class for expanded clones, and some rows have none.

J gene: TRBJ1-2
clone size: few
D gene: TRBD1
V gene: TRBV5-1
CDR3 DNA: TGCGCCAGCAGCCCTGGACAGGCTCTCTATGGCTACACCTTC
CDR3 protein: CASSPGQALYGYTF

J gene: TRBJ1-5
clone size: many
D gene: .
V gene: TRBV6-5
CDR3 DNA: TGTGCCAGCAGCCCTAACAGGGATCAGCCCCAGCATTTT
CDR3 protein: CASSPNRDQPQHF

J gene: TRBJ2-3
clone size: .
D gene: TRBD2
V gene: TRBV20-1
CDR3 DNA: TGCAGTGCTAGAGATGTACGGGGGGGCCGTATTGGTGTCACAGATACGCAGTATTTT
CDR3 protein: CSARDVRGGRIGVTDTQYF

J gene: TRBJ1-2
clone size: many
D gene: .
V gene: TRBV24-1
CDR3 DNA: TGTGCCACCAGTGACTCCGGGACAAACTATGGCTACACCTTC
CDR3 protein: CATSDSGTNYGYTF

J gene: TRBJ2-7
clone size: .
D gene: .
V gene: TRBV11-3
CDR3 DNA: TGTGCCAGCAGCTTAGATGCGGACAACGAGCAGTACTTC
CDR3 protein: CASSLDADNEQYF

J gene: TRBJ1-6
clone size: .
D gene: .
V gene: TRBV9
CDR3 DNA: TGTGCCAGCAGCGTAACCCCAGGGGCGGAATCACCCCTCCACTTT
CDR3 protein: CASSVTPGAESPLHF

J gene: TRBJ2-7
clone size: many
D gene: TRBD1
V gene: TRBV18
CDR3 DNA: TGTGCCAGCTCACCAGGACAGGGAAACGAGCAGTACTTC
CDR3 protein: CASSPGQGNEQYF

J gene: TRBJ2-7
clone size: many
D gene: TRBD2
V gene: TRBV20-1
CDR3 DNA: TGCAGTGCTAGGGGGACTAGCGGTTCCTACGAGCAGTACTTC
CDR3 protein: CSARGTSGSYEQYF

J gene: TRBJ1-6
clone size: many
D gene: TRBD1
V gene: TRBV6-1
CDR3 DNA: TGTGCCAGCAACCCAGGGGGTAATTCACCCCTCCACTTT
CDR3 protein: CASNPGGNSPLHF

J gene: TRBJ1-5
clone size: many
D gene: .
V gene: TRBV6-5
CDR3 DNA: TGTGCCAGCAGTTACCCCGGCAGGGTGGGTGGCAATCAGCCCCAGCATTTT
CDR3 protein: CASSYPGRVGGNQPQHF

J gene: TRBJ2-3
clone size: few
D gene: .
V gene: TRBV6-1
CDR3 DNA: TGTGCCAGCAGTGACGGCTGGGGGGTCACAGATACGCAGTATTTT
CDR3 protein: CASSDGWGVTDTQYF

J gene: TRBJ1-2
clone size: many
D gene: TRBD1
V gene: TRBV29-1
CDR3 DNA: TGCAGCGTTGGCAGGGGGGACTATGGCTACACCTTC
CDR3 protein: CSVGRGDYGYTF

J gene: TRBJ2-5
clone size: many
D gene: .
V gene: TRBV24-1
CDR3 DNA: TGTGCCACCAGTGACGTTGAGGGGGACCAAGAGACCCAGTACTTC
CDR3 protein: CATSDVEGDQETQYF

J gene: TRBJ1-1
clone size: .
D gene: .
V gene: TRBV5-6
CDR3 DNA: TGTGCCAGCAGCTTCGGGGCGGTTTGGGGCACTGAAGCTTTCTTT
CDR3 protein: CASSFGAVWGTEAFF

J gene: TRBJ2-2
clone size: many
D gene: TRBD1
V gene: TRBV24-1
CDR3 DNA: TGTGCCACCAGTGATCCCAGGACAGGGTTCGCCGGGGAGCTGTTTTTT
CDR3 protein: CATSDPRTGFAGELFF

J gene: TRBJ2-2
clone size: .
D gene: .
V gene: TRBV19
CDR3 DNA: TGTGCCAGTATAACCACGGGGTTGAACACCGGGGAGCTGTTTTTT
CDR3 protein: CASITTGLNTGELFF

J gene: TRBJ1-5
clone size: once
D gene: .
V gene: TRBV12-3/TRBV12-4
CDR3 DNA: TGTGCCAGCAGTGACTCCGGGTGGGCCAATCAGCCCCAGCATTTT
CDR3 protein: CASSDSGWANQPQHF

J gene: TRBJ2-5
clone size: many
D gene: TRBD2
V gene: TRBV6-1
CDR3 DNA: TGTGCCAGCAGTGCTGGTATTGGCGGGGGGGGGCTGGAGACCCAGTACTTC
CDR3 protein: CASSAGIGGGGLETQYF

J gene: TRBJ1-1
clone size: many
D gene: .
V gene: TRBV19
CDR3 DNA: TGTGCCAGTAGTATTGTGGGTCGCACCACTGAAGCTTTCTTT
CDR3 protein: CASSIVGRTTEAFF

J gene: TRBJ1-1
clone size: many
D gene: .
V gene: TRBV6-1
CDR3 DNA: TGTGCCAGCAGTGTGGAGGGGGACGGAGAAGCTTTCTTT
CDR3 protein: CASSVEGDGEAFF

J gene: TRBJ1-1
clone size: many
D gene: .
V gene: TRBV6-1
CDR3 DNA: TGTGCCAGCAGTGCTCCAGGGTTGGGAGAAGACACTGAAGCTTTCTTT
CDR3 protein: CASSAPGLGEDTEAFF

J gene: TRBJ1-2
clone size: many
D gene: TRBD1
V gene: TRBV3-1
CDR3 DNA: TGTGCCAGCAGCCAACCGGGACAGGGCCAGGGCTACACCTTC
CDR3 protein: CASSQPGQGQGYTF

J gene: TRBJ2-7
clone size: many
D gene: .
V gene: TRBV20-1
CDR3 DNA: TGCAGTGTCCTGGACAGACCGAGCTCCTACGAGCAGTACTTC
CDR3 protein: CSVLDRPSSYEQYF

J gene: TRBJ1-5
clone size: many
D gene: TRBD1
V gene: TRBV12-5
CDR3 DNA: TGTGCTAGTGGTTTCTACAGGGGGCCCCAGCATTTT
CDR3 protein: CASGFYRGPQHF

J gene: TRBJ1-5
clone size: .
D gene: .
V gene: TRBV27
CDR3 DNA: TGTGCCAGCAGTTTCCTCCTGCTTACAAGGGGCAAAGGCAATCAGCCCCGGCATTTT
CDR3 protein: CASSFLLLTRGKGNQPRHF

J gene: TRBJ2-7
clone size: many
D gene: .
V gene: TRBV7-6
CDR3 DNA: TGTGCCAGCAGCCCCCGGGAGGACAGGGTAACCTACGAGCAGTACTTC
CDR3 protein: CASSPREDRVTYEQYF

J gene: TRBJ2-7
clone size: many
D gene: .
V gene: TRBV7-2
CDR3 DNA: TGTGCCAGCAGCTTAGTCCCTACCCTCTACGAGCAGTACTTC
CDR3 protein: CASSLVPTLYEQYF

J gene: TRBJ1-1
clone size: many
D gene: TRBD1
V gene: TRBV7-8
CDR3 DNA: TGTGCCAGCAGCGAATCAGGACAGGGAAGGAGAAACACTGAAGCTTTCTTT
CDR3 protein: CASSESGQGRRNTEAFF

J gene: TRBJ1-3
clone size: many
D gene: .
V gene: TRBV10-1
CDR3 DNA: TGCGCCACCCTCGGGGTGTCTGGAAACACCATATATTTT
CDR3 protein: CATLGVSGNTIYF

J gene: TRBJ1-2
clone size: many
D gene: .
V gene: TRBV6-5
CDR3 DNA: TGTGCCAGCAGTTACGTCGGGACAAACTATGGCTACACCTTC
CDR3 protein: CASSYVGTNYGYTF

J gene: TRBJ1-1
clone size: many
D gene: .
V gene: TRBV19
CDR3 DNA: TGTGCCAGTAGTATACTAGGTGCCACTGAAGCTTTCTTT
CDR3 protein: CASSILGATEAFF

J gene: TRBJ1-2
clone size: many
D gene: .
V gene: TRBV7-9
CDR3 DNA: TGTGCCAGCAGCTTAGGAGGTTCGGGTGGCTACACCTTC
CDR3 protein: CASSLGGSGGYTF

J gene: TRBJ2-5
clone size: .
D gene: .
V gene: TRBV6-2/TRBV6-3
CDR3 DNA: TGTGCCAGCAGTTACCGTCAAGGGCAGGGGAGTCGCCAAGAGACCCAGTACTTC
CDR3 protein: CASSYRQGQGSRQETQYF

J gene: TRBJ2-5
clone size: many
D gene: TRBD2
V gene: TRBV12-3/TRBV12-4
CDR3 DNA: TGTGCCAGCAGTTTCACCCCCCCTCGTGGGCGGGGGAGAGAGACCCAGTACTTC
CDR3 protein: CASSFTPPRGRGRETQYF

J gene: TRBJ1-5
clone size: many
D gene: .
V gene: TRBV12-3/TRBV12-4
CDR3 DNA: TGTGCCAGCAGTTCCAGGGTCCATCAGCCCCAGCATTTT
CDR3 protein: CASSSRVHQPQHF

J gene: TRBJ1-6
clone size: many
D gene: TRBD1
V gene: TRBV12-3/TRBV12-4
CDR3 DNA: TGTGCCAGCAGTTTAGGGACAGGGGGCAGTTCACCCCTCCACTTT
CDR3 protein: CASSLGTGGSSPLHF

J gene: TRBJ1-1
clone size: many
D gene: TRBD1
V gene: TRBV5-1
CDR3 DNA: TGCGCCAGCAGGACACTCGACAGGGGGGAAGCTTTCTTT
CDR3 protein: CASRTLDRGEAFF